This T cell receptor beta chain stems from a study of identical twins. This clonotype was observed a few times. The CDR3 is made up of 16 amino acids. CDR1 and CDR2 (germline): SGDLS, YYNGEE. V lost 3 bases, J lost 0 bases, and 3 bases stayed unmatched. MiXCR, applied by TCRdb to the 5' RACE reads, yields one record per CDR3 protein. This repertoire shows some 600,000 distinct CDR3 sequences, around 7.4% found once; its top ten account for about 1.5%. These data were also reused for a study on yellow fever vaccine responses in identical twins.

The material sequenced was PBMCs. The receptor's source is a young woman in good health. The V and J genes are TRBV9 and TRBJ1-5; 10 positions agree with TRBD1. The CDR3 loop is CASSGRQGASNQPQHF. CDR3 sequence (DNA): TGTGCCAGCAGCGGTCGACAGGGGGCTAGCAATCAGCCCCAGCATTTT. Variable domain in full (rest from reference TRBV9 and TRBJ1-5): DSGVTQTPKHLITATGQRVTLRCSPRSGDLSVYWYQQSLDQGLQFLIQYYNGEERAKGNILERFSAQQFPDLHSELNLSSLELGDSALYFCASSGRQGASNQPQHFGDGTRLSIL.